The 19 T cell receptor beta chains below come from one sample, sequenced in a study of blood T cells in healthy people across ages. The use of a sample-barcoded 5' primer and a J-beta primer mix characterized a second PCR of roughly 6 to 11 cycles. Each CDR3 protein gets one entry after TCRdb re-called the 5' RACE reads with MiXCR. The table includes around 1,000,000 distinct CDR3 sequences, around 25% detected once. The sample also formed part of further work on T cells of mothers and their children.

The source material was blood. These receptors originate from a girl between 2 and 10 years old in good health.

The rearrangement joins TRBV10-3 to TRBJ2-5; 9 nucleotides line up with TRBD1. The CDR3 covers 14 residues. With 6 bases clipped from V and 2 bases from J, the junction kept 4 bases outside the gene matches. Germline lookup yields CDR1 ENHRY and CDR2 SYGVKD. This CDR3 is CAIREGTGQETQYF. Here the CDR3 DNA reads TGTGCCATCAGGGAGGGGACAGGGCAAGAGACCCAGTACTTC.

This clonotype was recorded only once. The genes are TRBV6-2 or TRBV6-3 and TRBJ1-2; D is unclear. The CDR3 runs 12 residues. Trimming stripped 5 bases from V and 7 bases from J, with 11 bases between. Germline V CDR1 and CDR2: MNHEY, SVGEGT. CDR3 sequence (DNA): TGTGCCAGCAGTCGTTCCGGAAGTGGCTACACCTTC. The encoded protein is CASSRSGSGYTF.

For this clonotype: The germline gene is not matched at one end of the junction; a read error may be the cause. In DNA form, the CDR3 reads TGTGCCAGCAGGTTAACTAGCGTGAGCACAGATGCGCAGTATTTT. Its protein product is CASRLTSVSTDAQYF. The V and J genes are TRBV12-3 or TRBV12-4 and TRBJ2-3; TRBD2 matches 7 bases. This CDR3 is built from 15 residues.

The chain has TRBV27 and TRBJ2-1; 12 positions agree with TRBD2. The end of the DNA is better explained by TRBJ2-7, so the J call may be wrong. There are 16 residues in the CDR3. The germline CDR1 and CDR2 sequences are MNHEY and SMNVEV (reference sequence). CDR3 DNA sequence: TGTGCCAGCAGTCAATTCCTAGCGGGAGGGCCCCACGAGCAGTACTTC. It translates to CASSQFLAGGPHEQYF.

J is TRBJ2-7 and V is TRBV9; maybe TRBD2 (5 bases). This CDR3 has 14 residues. Germline V gene lookup returns CDR1 SGDLS and CDR2 YYNGEE. V lost 3 bases to trimming and J lost 5 bases, with 15 bases between them. The CDR3 loop reads CASSGEGEWDEQYF. CDR3 DNA: TGTGCCAGCAGCGGTGAGGGAGAGTGGGACGAGCAGTACTTC.

This clonotype has a handful of counts. V usage is TRBV9 and J usage is TRBJ1-1, with D maybe TRBD1 (6 bases). The CDR3 is made up of 14 amino acids. Germline V CDR1 and CDR2: SGDLS, YYNGEE. Trimming took 4 bases from V and 8 from J, leaving 18 bases between them. The CDR3 loop reads CASSPGGLDSEAFF. The CDR3, as DNA: TGTGCCAGCAGCCCGGGGGGATTGGACAGCGAAGCTTTCTTT.

The CDR3 spells CASSQGSGQYYEQYF. Here the CDR3 DNA reads TGTGCCAGCAGCCAAGGTTCAGGGCAGTACTACGAGCAGTACTTC. V usage is TRBV14 and J usage is TRBJ2-5, with D perhaps matching TRBD1 (5 bases). The J call is doubtful: the DNA matches TRBJ2-7 better. The CDR3 runs 15 residues. The V gene's germline CDR1 is SGHDN and CDR2 FVKESK.

This clonotype was seen more than once but under ten times. V gene TRBV29-1 combines with J gene TRBJ2-5, with TRBD1 as a possible D gene (5 bases). With the DNA end fitting TRBJ2-7 better, the J assignment may be wrong. The germline V gene has CDR1 SQVTM and CDR2 ANQGSEA. The CDR3 covers 15 residues. CDR3 residues: CSVGRARTIPYEQYF. The CDR3 DNA is TGCAGCGTTGGCAGGGCCCGAACTATACCCTACGAGCAGTACTTC.

This clonotype was detected only a few times. The V and J genes are TRBV14 and TRBJ1-2, with D hard to call. CDR1 is SGHDN, CDR2 FVKESK, per germline. The CDR3 is 14 amino acids. Trimming removed 3 bases from V and 0 bases from J, with 8 bases in between. This chain's CDR3 is CASSQVSANYGYTF. The CDR3 DNA is TGTGCCAGCAGCCAGGTTTCCGCTAACTATGGCTACACCTTC. Together with reference TRBV14 and TRBJ1-2, the CDR3 gives the full variable domain: EAGVTQFPSHSVIEKGQTVTLRCDPISGHDNLYWYRRVMGKEIKFLLHFVKESKQDESGMPNNRFLAERTGGTYSTLKVQPAELEDSGVYFCASSQVSANYGYTFGSGTRLTVV.

The chain combines TRBV29-1 with TRBJ1-2; 7 nucleotides line up with TRBD1. CDR1 is SQVTM and CDR2 is ANQGSEA in the germline V gene. The V gene end was trimmed by 6 bases and the J gene end by 7 bases; junction bases not matched to a gene: 8. The CDR3 consists of 12 residues. The CDR3 is CSVLQGLGGYTF. As DNA, the CDR3 is TGCAGCGTGCTACAGGGGCTGGGTGGCTACACCTTC.

The chain couples TRBV6-1 to TRBJ2-6, with 10 bases lining up with TRBD2. Per the germline V gene, CDR1 is MNHNS and CDR2 is SASEGT. This CDR3 spans 19 amino acids. V shed 8 bases, J shed 0 bases, and the junction held 13 bases outside the gene matches. CDR3 nucleotide sequence: TGTGCCAGCCTCGGAATGTTAGCGGGAGGAGGCTCTGGGGCCAACGTCCTGACTTTC. Translation gives CASLGMLAGGGSGANVLTF.

The table lists this clonotype with a few counts. The chain has TRBV15 and TRBJ2-5; 9 bases fit TRBD2. J lost 3 bases, V lost 7 bases, and 6 bases had no gene match. In germline, CDR1 is LNHNV, CDR2 YYDKDF (reference sequence). The CDR3 extends over 14 amino acids. The DNA for the CDR3 is TGTGCCACCACCTCGGGACTAGCTGAAGAGACCCAGTACTTC. Protein sequence: CATTSGLAEETQYF.

This clonotype has only a few counts. The chain employs TRBV20-1 and TRBJ2-5; perhaps TRBD1 as D (5 bases). CDR1 DFQATT and CDR2 SNEGSKA come from the germline V gene (reference sequence). With 1 base removed from V and 7 bases from J, the gap between germline ends came to 13 bases. The CDR3 spans 13 residues. CDR3 in DNA: TGCAGTGCTAGAGCCCGACAGCCGGGGACCCAGTACTTC. It yields the protein CSARARQPGTQYF.

This clonotype has just one count. The rearrangement uses TRBV5-1 and TRBJ1-4; no reliable D call. Trimming took off 4 bases at V and 8 bases at J, with 21 bases between the two ends. CDR1 SGHRS and CDR2 YFSETQ come from the germline V gene. The CDR3 is made up of 16 amino acids. In DNA form, the CDR3 reads TGCGCCAGCAGCCTCCACACTCAGGAGGGAAAGGAAAAACTGTTTTTT. Protein sequence: CASSLHTQEGKEKLFF. The full variable domain, its missing parts supplied by reference TRBV5-1 and TRBJ1-4, is KAGVTQTPRYLIKTRGQQVTLSCSPISGHRSVSWYQQTPGQGLQFLFEYFSETQRNKGNFPGRFSGRQFSNSRSEMNVSTLELGDSALYLCASSLHTQEGKEKLFFGSGTQLSVL.

This clonotype was seen a few times. The genes are TRBV3-1 and TRBJ2-1; 8 bases align to TRBD1. V shed 3 bases and J 5 bases; nucleotides not matched to a gene: 6. The germline CDR1 and CDR2 sequences are LGHDT and YNNKEL (reference sequence). The CDR3 sequence is 15 residues long. The CDR3, as DNA: TGTGCCAGCAGCCACACAGGGGGTGAAAACAATGAGCAGTTCTTC. This encodes CASSHTGGENNEQFF.

V gene TRBV2 combines with J gene TRBJ2-5; 7 bases agree with TRBD1. Unmatched junction bases numbered 9, after V lost 6 bases and J lost 5 bases. This CDR3 spans 14 amino acids. The germline gives CDR1 SNHLY, CDR2 FYNNEI. The CDR3 loop reads CASSEQGSWETQYF. For the CDR3, the DNA is TGTGCCAGCAGCGAACAGGGGTCCTGGGAGACCCAGTACTTC.

This clonotype has a handful of counts. The V gene is TRBV27, the J gene TRBJ2-5, with D uncertain. The J call may be wrong; the DNA end is better matched by TRBJ2-1. The CDR3 has 12 amino acids. From germline, CDR1 is MNHEY and CDR2 SMNVEV (reference sequence). The CDR3 is CASTGYTNEQFF. CDR3 nucleotide sequence: TGTGCCAGCACTGGATATACCAATGAGCAGTTCTTC.

The chain uses TRBV5-4 and TRBJ2-3; tentatively, D is TRBD2 (6 bases). V dropped 4 bases and J dropped 0 bases, with 9 bases sitting between them. Germline CDR1 and CDR2: SGHNT and YYREEE (reference sequence). This CDR3 comprises 14 residues. The CDR3 nucleotides are TGTGCCAGCAGCGAACTAGCTAGCACAGATACGCAGTATTTT. Translating gives CASSELASTDTQYF.

About this clonotype: The junction shows a germline mismatch at one end, possibly a read error. The genes are TRBV7-2 and TRBJ2-5; 8 bases align to TRBD1. Germline V gene data show CDR1 as SGHTA and CDR2 as FQGNSA. This CDR3 comprises 13 residues. CDR3 loop: CASSLYGAGGGNF. Written as DNA, the CDR3 is TGTGCCAGCAGCTTATACGGCGCAGGGGGCGGAAACTTC.